The rows below give T cell receptor beta chains drawn from one sample of a study of T-cell memory formation after mild COVID-19. TCRdb recomputed calls from the 5' RACE reads with MiXCR, one row per CDR3 protein. Of 92,000 or so distinct CDR3 sequences listed, roughly 15% were seen once; the top ten hold 39%. The sequenced sample consisted of PBMCs or a T cell subset sorted from them (not recorded which). These receptors were obtained from a man aged 18 to 30 who had mild COVID-19 (a few samples of this study predate the infection). Cell type and time point are not known. The CDR3 runs from the conserved cysteine through the conserved F or W. Fields, in order: J gene, V gene, CDR3 protein.

j_call: TRBJ2-5; v_call: TRBV6-6; cdr3_aa: CASSYSRVEENQETQYF
j_call: TRBJ2-3; v_call: TRBV6-2/TRBV6-3; cdr3_aa: CASRQVRDTDTQYF
j_call: TRBJ2-7; v_call: TRBV5-6; cdr3_aa: CASSFSISYEQYF
j_call: TRBJ1-5; v_call: TRBV27; cdr3_aa: CASSLSPGRGNQPQHF
j_call: TRBJ2-1; v_call: TRBV19; cdr3_aa: CASNDQPEQFF
j_call: TRBJ2-2; v_call: TRBV7-8; cdr3_aa: CASSPRTGRGAAGELFF
j_call: TRBJ1-5; v_call: TRBV12-3/TRBV12-4; cdr3_aa: CASSPGHQPQHF
j_call: TRBJ1-1; v_call: TRBV29-1; cdr3_aa: CSVARDITEAFF
j_call: TRBJ2-1; v_call: TRBV12-3/TRBV12-4; cdr3_aa: CASSPAGGTEQFF
j_call: TRBJ2-3; v_call: TRBV4-2; cdr3_aa: CASSQDRTGGTDTQYF
j_call: TRBJ1-2; v_call: TRBV7-9; cdr3_aa: CASSTGQGSNTLANYGYTF
j_call: TRBJ2-3; v_call: TRBV14; cdr3_aa: CASSQDPMDTQYF
j_call: TRBJ1-5; v_call: TRBV12-3/TRBV12-4; cdr3_aa: CASCPRGRGNQPQHF
j_call: TRBJ1-2; v_call: TRBV4-1; cdr3_aa: CASSPSGQGDYGYTF
j_call: TRBJ2-5; v_call: TRBV6-5; cdr3_aa: CASSPWRGVQETQYF
j_call: TRBJ1-5; v_call: TRBV7-9; cdr3_aa: CASSRQGSNQPQHF
j_call: TRBJ2-7; v_call: TRBV3-1; cdr3_aa: CASSLTSGGANYEQYF
j_call: TRBJ2-5; v_call: TRBV4-2; cdr3_aa: CASSQDSHGRGSETQYF
j_call: TRBJ2-2; v_call: TRBV12-3/TRBV12-4; cdr3_aa: CASRPRDTNTGELFF
j_call: TRBJ2-3; v_call: TRBV25-1; cdr3_aa: CASSARGRGTDTQYF
j_call: TRBJ1-2; v_call: TRBV4-1; cdr3_aa: CASSQVGGGSGYYGYTF
j_call: TRBJ1-5; v_call: TRBV11-2; cdr3_aa: CASSLVYGQPQHF
j_call: TRBJ2-2; v_call: TRBV2; cdr3_aa: CASSSGTEYTGELFF
j_call: TRBJ2-5; v_call: TRBV6-6; cdr3_aa: CASTQLPRGGETQYF